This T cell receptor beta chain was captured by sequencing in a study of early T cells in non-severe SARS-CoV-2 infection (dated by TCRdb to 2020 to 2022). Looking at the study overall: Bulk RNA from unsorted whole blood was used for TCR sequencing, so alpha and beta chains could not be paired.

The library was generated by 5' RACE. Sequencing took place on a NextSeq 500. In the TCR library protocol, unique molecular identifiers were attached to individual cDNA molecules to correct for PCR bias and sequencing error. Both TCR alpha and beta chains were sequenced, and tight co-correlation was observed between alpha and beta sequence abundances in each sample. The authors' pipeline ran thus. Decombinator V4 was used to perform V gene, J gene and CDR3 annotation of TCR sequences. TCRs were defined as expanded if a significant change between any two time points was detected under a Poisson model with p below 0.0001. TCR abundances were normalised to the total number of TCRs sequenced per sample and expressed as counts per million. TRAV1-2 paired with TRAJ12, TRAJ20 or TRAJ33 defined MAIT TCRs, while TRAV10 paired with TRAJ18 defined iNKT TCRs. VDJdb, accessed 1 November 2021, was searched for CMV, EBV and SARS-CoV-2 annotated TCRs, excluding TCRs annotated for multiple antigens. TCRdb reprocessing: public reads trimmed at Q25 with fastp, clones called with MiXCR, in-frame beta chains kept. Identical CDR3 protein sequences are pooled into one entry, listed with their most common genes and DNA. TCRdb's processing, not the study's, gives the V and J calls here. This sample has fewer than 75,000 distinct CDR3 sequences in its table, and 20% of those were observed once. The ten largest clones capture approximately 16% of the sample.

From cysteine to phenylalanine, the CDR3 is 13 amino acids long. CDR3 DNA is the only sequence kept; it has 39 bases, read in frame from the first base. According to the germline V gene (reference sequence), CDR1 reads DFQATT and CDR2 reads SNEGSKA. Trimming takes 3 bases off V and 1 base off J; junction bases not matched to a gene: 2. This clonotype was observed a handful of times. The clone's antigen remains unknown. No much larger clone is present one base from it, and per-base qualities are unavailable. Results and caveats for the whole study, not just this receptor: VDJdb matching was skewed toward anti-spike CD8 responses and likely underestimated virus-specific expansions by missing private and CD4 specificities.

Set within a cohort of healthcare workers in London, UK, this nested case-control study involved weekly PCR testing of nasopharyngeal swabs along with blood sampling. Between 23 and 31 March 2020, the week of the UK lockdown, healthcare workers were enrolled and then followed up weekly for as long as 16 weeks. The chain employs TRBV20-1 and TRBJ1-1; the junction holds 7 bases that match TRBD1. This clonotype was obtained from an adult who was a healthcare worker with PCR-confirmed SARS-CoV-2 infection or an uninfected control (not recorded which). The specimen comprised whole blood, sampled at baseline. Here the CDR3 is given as CSARTGKNTEAFF. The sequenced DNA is TGCAGTGCTAGGACAGGGAAGAACACTGAAGCTTTCTTT.